The 6 T cell receptor beta chains reported below all come from one sample, sequenced in a study of tumor and adjacent non-tumor tissue in lung cancer. The template was RNA from unsorted bulk tissue. A modified ARM-PCR protocol with three rounds of nested PCR amplified TCRbeta. TCRdb re-called the multiplex PCR reads through MiXCR, storing one row per CDR3 protein. Among tens of thousands of distinct CDR3 sequences listed, 80% were seen once. Source material: lung tumor tissue. Source of these receptors: a woman in her 50s with non-small cell lung cancer.

A single count supports this clonotype. The CDR3 does not close with the conserved phenylalanine or tryptophan, likely indicating a read error. V and J are TRBV20-1 and TRBJ2-4; D is unresolved. Germline assignment: CDR1 DFQATT and CDR2 SNEGSKA (reference sequence). The CDR3 spans 11 residues. CDR3 nucleotide sequence: TGCCCTATAAGGGCCAAAAACATTCAGTACTTA. Its translation is CPIRAKNIQYL.

This clonotype appeared many times. V usage is TRBV28 and J usage is TRBJ2-7, with 7 nucleotides matching TRBD1. The CDR3 is 15 amino acids. Germline CDR1 reads MDHEN; CDR2 reads SYDVKM. The junction had 15 bases not matched to a gene; V was cut back by 7 bases and J by 6 bases. The CDR3 DNA sequence: TGTGCCAGCATCCTCCACAGGGGAAGAACCTTCGAGCAGTACTTC. This codes for CASILHRGRTFEQYF.

This clonotype has only one observation. Sequence at one end of the junction differs from germline and may be a read error. The J gene is TRBJ2-1, the V gene TRBV4-1, with 7 bases lining up with TRBD2. This CDR3 region has 16 residues. CDR1 is MGHRA, CDR2 YSYEKL, per germline. The CDR3 nucleotides read TGCGCCAGAAGCCGAGATTCCGCTAGCGGTTACAATGAGCAGTTCTTC. As protein: CARSRDSASGYNEQFF.

Comment on this clonotype: One end of the junction fails to match germline, which may point to a read error. V is TRBV11-2 and J is TRBJ2-7; 10 nucleotides match TRBD2. CDR3 size: 16 residues. Per germline, CDR1 SGHAT and CDR2 FQNNGV. CDR3 sequence (DNA): TGTACCAGCAGGCTAAGAGGACTAGCGGCCTCGGACGAGCAATACTTC. Translation gives CTSRLRGLAASDEQYF.

In the case of this clonotype: At one of its ends the junction is not consistent with the germline gene, which may arise from a read error. The V and J genes are TRBV11-2 and TRBJ2-3; D is possibly TRBD1 or TRBD2 (5 bases each). The CDR3 loop spans 17 amino acids. CDR1 is SGHAT, CDR2 FQNNGV, per germline. The CDR3 here is CACSLDKGLATTDTQYF. The CDR3 DNA sequence: TGTGCCTGCAGCTTAGATAAGGGGCTAGCCACCACAGATACACAGTATTTT.

Regarding this clonotype: An end of the junction differs from the germline gene, which may be a read error. This chain uses TRBV29-1 with TRBJ2-5, with no clear D. The CDR3 spans 13 residues. In germline, CDR1 is SQVTM, CDR2 ANQGSEA. CDR3 amino acids: CSVAGAGLETLYF. DNA of the CDR3: TGCAGCGTTGCGGGCGCCGGTTTGGAAACCCTGTACTTC.